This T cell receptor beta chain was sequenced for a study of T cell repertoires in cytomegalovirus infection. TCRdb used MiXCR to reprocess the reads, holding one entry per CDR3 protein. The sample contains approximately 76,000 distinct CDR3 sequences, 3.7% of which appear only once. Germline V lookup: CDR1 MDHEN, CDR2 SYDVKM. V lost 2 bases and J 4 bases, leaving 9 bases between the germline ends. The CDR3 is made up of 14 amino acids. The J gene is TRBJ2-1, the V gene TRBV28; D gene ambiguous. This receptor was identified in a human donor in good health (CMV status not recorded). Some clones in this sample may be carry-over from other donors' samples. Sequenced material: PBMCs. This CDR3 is CASSLAAEYNEQFF. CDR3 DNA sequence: TGTGCCAGCAGTTTAGCGGCGGAGTACAATGAGCAGTTCTTC. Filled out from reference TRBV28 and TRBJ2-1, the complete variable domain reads DVKVTQSSRYLVKRTGEKVFLECVQDMDHENMFWYRQDPGLGLRLIYFSYDVKMKEKGDIPEGYSVSREKKERFSLILESASTNQTSMYLCASSLAAEYNEQFFGPGTRLTVL.